Listed below are T cell receptor beta chains from one sample, sequenced in a study of CD8 T cells in ankylosing spondylitis. TCRdb recomputed calls from the 5' RACE reads with MiXCR, one row per CDR3 protein. The data contain 150,000 to 200,000 distinct CDR3 sequences, approximately 20% of them seen just once; the ten biggest clones take up roughly 7.7%. Sequenced input: blood, either unsorted or a sorted T cell fraction (not recorded which). The receptor set was obtained from a male donor with ankylosing spondylitis or in good health (not recorded which). Both conserved end residues are part of each CDR3. D genes are given only for firm matches. Some rows mark clone size as missing; the rest say once, few, many or name a class of expanded clone.

v_call: TRBV6-6; clone_size: NA; j_call: TRBJ1-2; d_call: NA; cdr3_aa: CASSSQGSYGYTF; cdr3_nt: TGTGCCAGCAGTTCCCAGGGAAGCTATGGCTACACCTTC
v_call: TRBV29-1; clone_size: few; j_call: TRBJ2-2; d_call: NA; cdr3_aa: CSGRRKTGHWLISRNTGELFF; cdr3_nt: TGCAGCGGGCGACGGAAAACTGGCCACTGGCTCATCTCTAGGAACACCGGGGAGCTGTTTTTT
v_call: TRBV27; clone_size: many; j_call: TRBJ2-2; d_call: NA; cdr3_aa: CASMGISGELFF; cdr3_nt: TGTGCCAGCATGGGGATTTCCGGGGAGCTGTTTTTT
v_call: TRBV5-1; clone_size: many; j_call: TRBJ1-5; d_call: NA; cdr3_aa: CASSLAGTKSQPQHF; cdr3_nt: TGCGCCAGCAGCTTGGCAGGGACTAAGAGTCAGCCCCAGCATTTT
v_call: TRBV5-1; clone_size: NA; j_call: TRBJ2-1; d_call: TRBD2; cdr3_aa: CASSQGTSESYNEQFF; cdr3_nt: TGCGCCAGCAGCCAAGGGACTAGCGAATCCTACAATGAGCAGTTCTTC
v_call: TRBV7-3; clone_size: many; j_call: TRBJ2-7; d_call: NA; cdr3_aa: CASSLSGGQVPYEQYF; cdr3_nt: TGTGCCAGCAGCTTATCCGGTGGGCAAGTCCCCTACGAGCAGTACTTC
v_call: TRBV11-1; clone_size: few; j_call: TRBJ2-3; d_call: NA; cdr3_aa: CASSLAIFQEASTDTQYF; cdr3_nt: TGTGCCAGCAGCTTAGCGATTTTCCAGGAGGCTAGCACAGATACGCAGTATTTT
v_call: TRBV5-1; clone_size: many; j_call: TRBJ1-2; d_call: TRBD1; cdr3_aa: CASSLYGGQGISDYGYTF; cdr3_nt: TGCGCCAGCAGCTTGTACGGGGGACAGGGGATTTCGGACTATGGCTACACCTTC
v_call: TRBV5-1; clone_size: many; j_call: TRBJ2-2; d_call: TRBD2; cdr3_aa: CASSPGTSINTGELFF; cdr3_nt: TGCGCCAGCAGCCCAGGGACTAGCATAAACACCGGGGAGCTGTTTTTT
v_call: TRBV19; clone_size: NA; j_call: TRBJ2-5; d_call: NA; cdr3_aa: CASSMSPGQETQYF; cdr3_nt: TGTGCCAGTAGTATGAGTCCAGGGCAAGAGACCCAGTACTTC
v_call: TRBV30; clone_size: many; j_call: TRBJ1-1; d_call: TRBD1; cdr3_aa: CAWSGQGGTEAFF; cdr3_nt: TGTGCCTGGAGTGGACAGGGGGGCACTGAAGCTTTCTTT
v_call: TRBV29-1; clone_size: few; j_call: TRBJ2-5; d_call: NA; cdr3_aa: CSVDTNARTQYF; cdr3_nt: TGCAGCGTTGACACAAACGCGAGGACCCAGTACTTC
v_call: TRBV11-2; clone_size: few; j_call: TRBJ2-1; d_call: NA; cdr3_aa: CASSRDSPSHNEQFF; cdr3_nt: TGTGCCAGCAGCCGGGACTCCCCATCCCACAATGAGCAGTTCTTC
v_call: TRBV12-3/TRBV12-4; clone_size: many; j_call: TRBJ2-7; d_call: NA; cdr3_aa: CASSSGTYEQYF; cdr3_nt: TGTGCCAGCAGTTCCGGCACCTACGAGCAGTACTTC
v_call: TRBV3-1; clone_size: many; j_call: TRBJ1-1; d_call: NA; cdr3_aa: CASSDRVDTEAFF; cdr3_nt: TGTGCCAGCAGCGATCGAGTGGACACTGAAGCTTTCTTT
v_call: TRBV5-1; clone_size: few; j_call: TRBJ2-7; d_call: TRBD1; cdr3_aa: CASSLVGQGGVDEQYF; cdr3_nt: TGCGCCAGCAGCTTGGTGGGACAGGGAGGAGTGGACGAGCAGTACTTC
v_call: TRBV5-1; clone_size: many; j_call: TRBJ2-2; d_call: TRBD1; cdr3_aa: CASTELDRATGELFF; cdr3_nt: TGCGCCAGCACCGAACTCGACAGGGCCACCGGGGAGCTGTTTTTT
v_call: TRBV20-1; clone_size: many; j_call: TRBJ1-1; d_call: TRBD1; cdr3_aa: CSAPDRRLNTEAFF; cdr3_nt: TGCAGTGCCCCGGACAGGAGACTGAACACTGAAGCTTTCTTT
v_call: TRBV29-1; clone_size: NA; j_call: TRBJ1-2; d_call: NA; cdr3_aa: CNVESATRGLVYGYTF; cdr3_nt: TGCAACGTTGAGTCGGCTACCCGGGGTCTCGTCTATGGCTACACCTTC
v_call: TRBV7-8; clone_size: many; j_call: TRBJ2-2; d_call: NA; cdr3_aa: CASSFRDSNTGELFF; cdr3_nt: TGTGCCAGCAGCTTCCGGGACTCGAACACCGGGGAGCTGTTTTTT
v_call: TRBV24-1; clone_size: NA; j_call: TRBJ1-5; d_call: NA; cdr3_aa: CATSGVGPANQPQHF; cdr3_nt: TGTGCCACCAGTGGGGTGGGGCCTGCCAATCAGCCCCAGCATTTT
v_call: TRBV2; clone_size: many; j_call: TRBJ2-3; d_call: TRBD1; cdr3_aa: CASSPRTGQSTDTQYF; cdr3_nt: TGTGCCAGCAGTCCCCGGACAGGGCAAAGCACAGATACGCAGTATTTT
v_call: TRBV29-1; clone_size: many; j_call: TRBJ1-6; d_call: TRBD1; cdr3_aa: CSVGTGNNSPLHF; cdr3_nt: TGCAGCGTTGGGACAGGGAATAATTCACCCCTCCACTTT
v_call: TRBV5-1; clone_size: many; j_call: TRBJ2-3; d_call: TRBD2; cdr3_aa: CASSLGTSSMGTDTQYF; cdr3_nt: TGCGCCAGCAGCTTAGGGACTAGCAGTATGGGCACAGATACGCAGTATTTT
v_call: TRBV5-1; clone_size: many; j_call: TRBJ2-3; d_call: NA; cdr3_aa: CASSLGQHTDTQYF; cdr3_nt: TGCGCCAGCAGCTTGGGTCAACACACAGATACGCAGTATTTT
v_call: TRBV11-2; clone_size: NA; j_call: TRBJ2-1; d_call: NA; cdr3_aa: CASSLVRGRPFF; cdr3_nt: TGTGCCAGCAGCTTAGTACGGGGGAGGCCGTTCTTC
v_call: TRBV5-1; clone_size: many; j_call: TRBJ2-1; d_call: TRBD1; cdr3_aa: CASSSGQGSNEQFF; cdr3_nt: TGCGCCAGCAGCTCAGGACAGGGTTCCAATGAGCAGTTCTTC
v_call: TRBV13; clone_size: NA; j_call: TRBJ2-2; d_call: NA; cdr3_aa: CASTSPGRAYTGELFF; cdr3_nt: TGTGCCAGCACCTCGCCGGGCAGGGCATACACCGGGGAGCTGTTTTTT
v_call: TRBV29-1; clone_size: many; j_call: TRBJ1-5; d_call: NA; cdr3_aa: CSATIGTSWGGNQPQHF; cdr3_nt: TGCAGTGCTACCATAGGAACATCTTGGGGGGGCAATCAGCCCCAGCATTTT
v_call: TRBV5-1; clone_size: many; j_call: TRBJ2-7; d_call: NA; cdr3_aa: CASSPQSQGGYEQYF; cdr3_nt: TGCGCCAGCAGCCCCCAGAGTCAGGGAGGCTACGAGCAGTACTTC
v_call: TRBV5-4; clone_size: few; j_call: TRBJ1-1; d_call: NA; cdr3_aa: CASRLDAKTEAFF; cdr3_nt: TGTGCCAGCAGGCTGGACGCGAAGACTGAAGCTTTCTTT
v_call: TRBV28; clone_size: NA; j_call: TRBJ2-7; d_call: TRBD1; cdr3_aa: CASVGQPYEQYF; cdr3_nt: TGTGCCAGCGTGGGACAGCCCTACGAGCAGTACTTC
v_call: TRBV27; clone_size: many; j_call: TRBJ2-2; d_call: NA; cdr3_aa: CASSLYRANTGELFF; cdr3_nt: TGTGCCAGCAGTTTATACAGGGCGAACACCGGGGAGCTGTTTTTT
v_call: TRBV20-1; clone_size: few; j_call: TRBJ1-5; d_call: NA; cdr3_aa: CSARAEWGANSNQPQHF; cdr3_nt: TGCAGTGCTAGAGCTGAATGGGGGGCAAATAGCAATCAGCCCCAGCATTTT
v_call: TRBV5-6; clone_size: NA; j_call: TRBJ1-5; d_call: NA; cdr3_aa: CASSLANGQPQHF; cdr3_nt: TGTGCCAGCAGCTTGGCCAATGGTCAGCCCCAGCATTTT
v_call: TRBV11-2; clone_size: few; j_call: TRBJ2-7; d_call: TRBD2; cdr3_aa: CASSALGGSSYEQYF; cdr3_nt: TGTGCCAGCAGCGCCCTTGGCGGGAGTTCCTACGAGCAGTACTTC
v_call: TRBV6-5; clone_size: few; j_call: TRBJ2-3; d_call: TRBD2; cdr3_aa: CASSGTSGTDTQYF; cdr3_nt: TGTGCCAGCAGCGGGACTAGCGGTACAGATACGCAGTATTTT
v_call: TRBV19; clone_size: many; j_call: TRBJ1-4; d_call: NA; cdr3_aa: CASSILGATNEKLFF; cdr3_nt: TGTGCCAGTAGTATCCTGGGTGCAACTAATGAAAAACTGTTTTTT
v_call: TRBV2; clone_size: NA; j_call: TRBJ2-2; d_call: NA; cdr3_aa: CASSEEITGELFF; cdr3_nt: TGTGCCAGCAGTGAGGAAATTACCGGGGAGCTGTTTTTT